The T cell receptor (beta chain) under discussion was sequenced for a study of blood T cell repertoires in COVID-19. Assay: immunoSEQ multiplex PCR; the TCRdb copy retains only in-frame clones and omits some. The repertoire holds 150,000 or so clones, with 88% as singletons. This clone is a singleton in its sample. CDR1 and CDR2 (germline): SGHTA, FQGNSA. This CDR3 is 16 amino acids long. The V and J ends lost 0 bases and 0 bases respectively, with 11 bases between them. V usage is TRBV7-2 and J usage is TRBJ1-2; D is unclear. This TCR derives from a woman aged 55-69 years with acute or convalescent COVID-19. The sample consisted of peripheral blood. This CDR3 reads CASSLAAGSANYGYTF. CDR3 DNA: TGTGCCAGCAGCTTAGCGGCAGGATCAGCTAACTATGGCTACACCTTC. The full variable domain, rest sourced from reference TRBV7-2 and TRBJ1-2, is GAGVSQSPSNKVTEKGKDVELRCDPISGHTALYWYRQSLGQGLEFLIYFQGNSAPDKSGLPSDRFSAERTGGSVSTLTIQRTQQEDSAVYLCASSLAAGSANYGYTFGSGTRLTVV.